This T cell receptor beta chain appears in the sequencing data of a study of blood T cells in healthy people across ages. The study's findings and limits: Getting older went along with TCR beta diversity per million T cells dropping roughly linearly.

The V gene's germline CDR1 is SGHTA and CDR2 FQGNSA. CDR3 length: 13 amino acids. This clonotype was recorded only once. Its antigen remains unidentified. A much bigger clone sits one base away, suggesting this may be a read error. The authors ran a second PCR of 7 to 11 cycles using a sample-barcoded 5' primer and a J-beta primer mix. MiXCR, run by TCRdb on the 5' RACE reads, gives a single entry per CDR3 protein. The sample carries about 1.8 million distinct CDR3 sequences, around 50% recorded once. The sample comprised blood. This clonotype was obtained from a middle-aged woman in good health. This chain links TRBV7-2 with TRBJ2-5; D remains ambiguous. The CDR3, as DNA: TGTGCCAGCAGCCGTGGGTCCGTGGAGACCCGGTACTTC. Translating gives CASSRGSVETRYF.